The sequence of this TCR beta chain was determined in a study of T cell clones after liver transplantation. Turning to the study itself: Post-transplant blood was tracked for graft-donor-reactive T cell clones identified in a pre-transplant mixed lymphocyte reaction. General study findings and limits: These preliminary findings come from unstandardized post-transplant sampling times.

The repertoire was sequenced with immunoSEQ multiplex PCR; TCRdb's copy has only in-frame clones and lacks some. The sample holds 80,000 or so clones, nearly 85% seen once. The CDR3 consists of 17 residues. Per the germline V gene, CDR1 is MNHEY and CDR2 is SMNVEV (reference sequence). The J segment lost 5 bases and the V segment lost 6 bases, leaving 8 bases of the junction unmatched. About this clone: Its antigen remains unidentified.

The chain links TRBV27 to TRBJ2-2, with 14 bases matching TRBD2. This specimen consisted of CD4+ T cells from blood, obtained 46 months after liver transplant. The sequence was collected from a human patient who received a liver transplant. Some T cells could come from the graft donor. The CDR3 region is CASRAGLAGGSTGELFF. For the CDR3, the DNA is TGTGCCAGCAGAGCCGGACTAGCGGGAGGAAGTACCGGGGAGCTGTTTTTT.